This T cell receptor beta chain was identified during a study of blood T cell repertoires in COVID-19. Study context: Samples taken during acute and convalescent COVID-19 were collected in the United States, Italy and Spain. The cDNA or gDNA used as material had been derived from T cells, B-cell-depleted T cells, or PBMCs.

Seattle enrolled patients during active infection and tracked them longitudinally. Original processing notes: Reference gene primer amplification yielded estimated nucleated cell counts. Here immunoSEQ multiplex PCR was the method, and the copy in TCRdb shows in-frame clones only, minus some. V, J and clone size are those of that table, while D and trimming were read from the DNA. This table holds about 270,000 clones, about 82% found once. From germline, CDR1 is MDHEN and CDR2 SYDVKM. This CDR3 has 14 amino acids. Trimming removed 5 bases from V and 5 bases from J; junction bases left unmatched: 8. Input material: peripheral blood. The chain employs TRBV28 and TRBJ2-5; the match to TRBD1 covers 7 bases. The sequence came from a woman older than 75 with COVID-19, enrolled during active disease. CDR3 in DNA: TGTGCCAGCAGTGTGACAGGGATTCTGGAGACCCAGTACTTC. Translated, it gives CASSVTGILETQYF. Full variable domain (missing parts from reference TRBV28 and TRBJ2-5): DVKVTQSSRYLVKRTGEKVFLECVQDMDHENMFWYRQDPGLGLRLIYFSYDVKMKEKGDIPEGYSVSREKKERFSLILESASTNQTSMYLCASSVTGILETQYFGPGTRLLVL.